A single sample gave rise to the 29 T cell receptor beta chains below, sequenced in a study of T cell responses to AZD1222 COVID-19 vaccine. Assay used: immunoSEQ multiplex PCR; TCRdb lists only in-frame clones, some missing. The sample lists roughly 150,000 clones, 92% occurring once. The sample in question was peripheral blood, obtained on day 0 of AZD1222 vaccination. Receptor source: an adult in good health.

This chain links TRBV5-1 with TRBJ1-3; TRBD1 is a possible D gene (5 bases). The CDR3 covers 14 residues. With 4 bases removed from V and 2 bases from J, the gap between germline ends came to 10 bases. Germline CDR1 and CDR2: SGHRS and YFSETQ. The CDR3 coding sequence is TGCGCCAGCAGCCCGACAGTAGCTGGAAACACCATATATTTT. It yields the protein CASSPTVAGNTIYF.

The chain combines TRBV7-2 with TRBJ2-5; perhaps D is TRBD1 or TRBD2 (5 bases each). V was shortened by 5 bases and J by 1 base, with 14 bases between the two germline ends. The CDR3 is made up of 15 amino acids. CDR1 is SGHTA and CDR2 is FQGNSA in the germline V gene. In DNA form, the CDR3 reads TGTGCCAGCAGCGGAAGTGTCGGGGCCCAAGAGACCCAGTACTTC. Its translation: CASSGSVGAQETQYF.

The chain couples TRBV5-1 to TRBJ1-2; no definite D call. The CDR3 is 13 residues long. CDR1 is SGHRS and CDR2 is YFSETQ in the germline V gene. V lost 3 bases and J 4 bases, leaving 10 bases between the germline ends. The CDR3 loop is CASSSDGGYGYTF. The CDR3 DNA is TGCGCCAGCAGCTCGGACGGTGGCTATGGCTACACCTTC.

This chain connects TRBV7-2 to TRBJ1-2; the D gene is possibly TRBD1 (5 bases). This CDR3 comprises 14 residues. Deletions cut 2 bases from V and 4 bases from J, with 11 bases between. Germline CDR1 and CDR2: SGHTA and FQGNSA. CDR3 loop: CASSLSGRGYGYTF. CDR3 coding DNA: TGTGCCAGCAGCTTATCAGGGAGGGGCTATGGCTACACCTTC. Complete variable domain (other parts from reference TRBV7-2 and TRBJ1-2): GAGVSQSPSNKVTEKGKDVELRCDPISGHTALYWYRQSLGQGLEFLIYFQGNSAPDKSGLPSDRFSAERTGGSVSTLTIQRTQQEDSAVYLCASSLSGRGYGYTFGSGTRLTVV.

With regard to this clone: The same CDR3 also results from other DNA sequences found in this sample. The V gene is TRBV28, the J gene TRBJ1-4; no reliable D call. Per the germline V gene, CDR1 is MDHEN and CDR2 is SYDVKM. There are 11 residues in the CDR3. Trimming left V 3 bases short and J 8 bases short, with 4 bases between. The CDR3 spells CASSFREKLFF. For the CDR3, the DNA is TGTGCCAGCAGTTTTAGGGAAAAACTGTTTTTT. Based on the CDR3 plus reference TRBV28 and TRBJ1-4, the full variable domain is DVKVTQSSRYLVKRTGEKVFLECVQDMDHENMFWYRQDPGLGLRLIYFSYDVKMKEKGDIPEGYSVSREKKERFSLILESASTNQTSMYLCASSFREKLFFGSGTQLSVL.

The CDR3 DNA reads TGTGCCAGCAGCGTAGGTGTGGAGGGAAGGACCGGGGAGCTGTTTTTT. This codes for CASSVGVEGRTGELFF. This rearrangement joins TRBV9 to TRBJ2-2; possibly TRBD2 for D (6 bases). This CDR3 has 16 amino acids. Trimming took off 0 bases at V and 5 bases at J, with 14 bases between the two ends. The V gene's germline CDR1 is SGDLS and CDR2 YYNGEE. Drawing the rest from reference TRBV9 and TRBJ2-2, the complete variable domain is DSGVTQTPKHLITATGQRVTLRCSPRSGDLSVYWYQQSLDQGLQFLIQYYNGEERAKGNILERFSAQQFPDLHSELNLSSLELGDSALYFCASSVGVEGRTGELFFGEGSRLTVL.

The chain has TRBV6-6 and TRBJ2-7; 9 nucleotides align to TRBD2. The V gene end was trimmed by 7 bases and the J gene end by 2 bases; junction bases not matched to a gene: 9. Germline CDR1 MNHNY, CDR2 SVGAGI (reference sequence). This CDR3 contains 15 residues. CDR3 sequence: CASTVAGGNPYEQYF. The CDR3 DNA sequence: TGTGCCAGCACGGTTGCGGGAGGGAATCCCTACGAGCAGTACTTC.

This clone was picked up one time. The gene calls are TRBV28 and TRBJ1-6; D possibly corresponds to TRBD1 (6 bases). Germline values: CDR1 MDHEN, CDR2 SYDVKM. V dropped 10 bases and J dropped 9 bases, with 19 bases sitting between them. The CDR3 is made up of 14 amino acids. CDR3 region: CATKHGTWGSPLHF. In nucleotides, the CDR3 is TGTGCCACCAAACACGGGACATGGGGTTCACCCCTCCACTTT.

This clone was observed once. The V gene is TRBV19, the J gene TRBJ1-1; D might be TRBD1 (5 bases). The CDR3 spans 15 residues. CDR1 is LNHDA and CDR2 is SQIVND in the germline V gene (reference sequence). V lost 3 bases and J 1 base, leaving 12 bases between the germline ends. The CDR3 loop reads CASSISGRGNTEAFF. DNA of the CDR3: TGTGCCAGTAGTATCTCAGGGAGAGGGAACACTGAAGCTTTCTTT. The full variable domain, completed using reference TRBV19 and TRBJ1-1, is DGGITQSPKYLFRKEGQNVTLSCEQNLNHDAMYWYRQDPGQGLRLIYYSQIVNDFQKGDIAEGYSVSREKKESFPLTVTSAQKNPTAFYLCASSISGRGNTEAFFGQGTRLTVV.

The chain joins TRBV6-6 to TRBJ2-1; D unclear. Looked up from germline, CDR1 is MNHNY and CDR2 is SVGAGI (reference sequence). The CDR3 length is 12 residues. V dropped 7 bases and J dropped 7 bases, with 11 bases sitting between them. The CDR3 loop reads CASNSRQNEQFF. CDR3 coding DNA: TGTGCCAGCAACTCGAGACAAAATGAGCAGTTCTTC.

CDR3 sequence (DNA): TGTGCCAGCAGCTTTTCGGGGGGAGAGACCCAGTACTTC. The encoded protein is CASSFSGGETQYF. The chain has TRBV7-9 and TRBJ2-5; 7 bases map to TRBD2. The CDR3 sequence is 13 residues long. Trimming at V came to 3 bases and at J to 4 bases, leaving 2 bases not matched to a gene. Germline CDR1 is SEHNR and CDR2 is FQNEAQ (reference sequence).

This chain's CDR3 is CASSLGGVETQYF. CDR3 in DNA: TGTGCCAGCAGCTTAGGCGGGGTCGAGACCCAGTACTTC. V is TRBV7-9 and J is TRBJ2-5; a possible D gene is TRBD2 (6 bases). The V gene's germline CDR1 is SEHNR and CDR2 FQNEAQ (reference sequence). This CDR3 is built from 13 residues. V lost 1 base to trimming and J lost 5 bases, with 8 bases between them.

The chain employs TRBV3-1 (or the pseudogene TRBV3-2) and TRBJ1-6; 9 nucleotides match TRBD1. CDR3 size: 16 residues. With V trimmed by 4 bases and J by 7 bases, 8 bases remained unmatched. CDR1 and CDR2 from the germline V gene are LGHDT and YNNKEL (reference sequence). CDR3 sequence: CASSLRTGVGNSPLHF. CDR3 DNA: TGTGCCAGCAGCCTCCGGACAGGGGTCGGGAATTCACCCCTCCACTTT.

The V call is TRBV6-6, the J call TRBJ1-6, with D possibly TRBD1 on 5 matching bases. V lost 8 bases and J lost 7, with 9 bases in between. The CDR3 contains 12 residues. Germline V gene lookup returns CDR1 MNHNY and CDR2 SVGAGI (reference sequence). This chain's CDR3 is CASQDNNSPLHF. The DNA of the CDR3 is TGTGCCAGCCAGGACAACAATTCACCCCTCCACTTT.

The rearrangement joins TRBV6-5 to TRBJ2-6; a possible D gene is TRBD2 (5 bases). The V and J ends lost 11 bases and 2 bases respectively, with 13 bases between them. CDR1 MNHEY and CDR2 SVGAGI come from the germline V gene. This CDR3 region has 14 residues. CDR3 amino acids: CASRGRAGANVLTF. The CDR3 DNA reads as TGTGCCTCCCGGGGAAGGGCTGGGGCCAACGTCCTGACTTTC.

This clone has just one count. V gene TRBV6-6 combines with J gene TRBJ1-2; 7 positions match TRBD1. The V and J ends lost 6 bases and 8 bases, in that order; junction bases with no gene match: 12. Germline V CDR1 and CDR2: MNHNY, SVGAGI (reference sequence). This CDR3 comprises 14 residues. The CDR3 DNA reads as TGTGCCAGCAGGAGGACAGGCCTTAGTGAAGGCTACACCTTC. Its protein is CASRRTGLSEGYTF.

The rearrangement joins TRBV6-6 to TRBJ1-5, with 8 bases that match TRBD1. The CDR3 length is 19 residues. Germline CDR1 MNHNY, CDR2 SVGAGI (reference sequence). With 5 bases clipped from V and 2 bases from J, the junction kept 17 bases outside the gene matches. CDR3 nucleotide sequence: TGTGCCAGCAGTCCCCGGGGCCAGGGGGCTTCAATCGGCAATCAGCCCCAGCATTTT. Translated: CASSPRGQGASIGNQPQHF.

This rearrangement joins TRBV10-2 to TRBJ2-5, with 10 bases aligning to TRBD2. CDR1 and CDR2 (germline): WSHSY, SAAADI. After removal of 8 bases from V and 5 bases from J, the junction contained 2 bases not matched to a gene. The length of the CDR3 is 12 residues. DNA of the CDR3: TGCGCCAGCCTAGCGGGGGTGGAGACCCAGTACTTC. Translating it yields CASLAGVETQYF.

This clone was observed a single time. The chain uses TRBV13 and TRBJ1-2, with D unclear. Trimming took 1 base from V and 3 from J, leaving 6 bases between them. In germline, CDR1 is PRHDT, CDR2 FYEKMQ (reference sequence). The CDR3 is 13 amino acids. The CDR3 nucleotides are TGTGCCAGCAGCTTAGTGGCAGACTATGGCTACACCTTC. Protein: CASSLVADYGYTF.

The rearrangement uses TRBV19 and TRBJ1-1, with 7 positions matching TRBD1. Germline V lookup: CDR1 LNHDA, CDR2 SQIVND (reference sequence). V shed 3 bases, J shed 0 bases, and the junction held 10 bases outside the gene matches. The CDR3 is 17 residues long. The CDR3: CASSMGQRLLLNTEAFF. In nucleotides, the CDR3 is TGTGCCAGTAGTATGGGACAGCGTCTCTTGTTGAACACTGAAGCTTTCTTT.

The gene calls are TRBV7-9 and TRBJ2-4; possibly TRBD2 for D (6 bases). The CDR3 extends over 17 amino acids. Deletions cut 7 bases from V and 1 base from J, with 20 bases between. CDR1 and CDR2 from the germline V gene are SEHNR and FQNEAQ (reference sequence). In DNA, the CDR3 is TGTGCCAGCACCCCAAGGCCAGCGGGTATTGCCAAAAACATTCAGTACTTC. Translated: CASTPRPAGIAKNIQYF.

CDR3 DNA sequence: TGCGCCAGCAGCCAAACGGACAGGGTGTACTCACCCCTCCACTTT. It yields the protein CASSQTDRVYSPLHF. The chain carries TRBV4-1 and TRBJ1-6, with TRBD1 matching 8 bases. The CDR3 spans 15 residues. V trimming: 2 bases; J trimming: 10 bases; junction bases outside the gene matches: 7. The germline V gene encodes CDR1 MGHRA and CDR2 YSYEKL.

The genes are TRBV7-6 and TRBJ2-2, with D possibly being TRBD2 (5 bases). The CDR3 length is 16 residues. The ends were cut back, 1 base at V and 1 base at J, with 10 bases in the middle. The germline gives CDR1 SGHVS, CDR2 FNYEAQ. CDR3 protein: CASSLGLAKNTGELFF. DNA of the CDR3: TGTGCCAGCAGCTTAGGGCTAGCCAAGAACACCGGGGAGCTGTTTTTT. The full variable domain, rest sourced from reference TRBV7-6 and TRBJ2-2, is GAGVSQSPRYKVTKRGQDVALRCDPISGHVSLYWYRQALGQGPEFLTYFNYEAQQDKSGLPNDRFSAERPEGSISTLTIQRTEQRDSAMYRCASSLGLAKNTGELFFGEGSRLTVL.

The rearrangement links TRBV7-8 to TRBJ1-1; 8 bases agree with TRBD1. V shed 0 bases and J 0 bases; nucleotides not matched to a gene: 3. The germline V gene encodes CDR1 SGHVS and CDR2 FQNEAQ. The CDR3 loop spans 16 amino acids. The CDR3 loop reads CASSLAGQAMNTEAFF. CDR3 coding DNA: TGTGCCAGCAGCTTAGCGGGACAGGCGATGAACACTGAAGCTTTCTTT.

The chain uses TRBV7-2 and TRBJ2-1; 9 nucleotides align to TRBD2. The germline gives CDR1 SGHTA, CDR2 FQGNSA. There are 17 residues in the CDR3. Trimming at V came to 4 bases and at J to 3 bases, leaving 10 bases not matched to a gene. The CDR3 DNA follows: TGTGCCAGCAGCTACCCTATGGCGGGAGGGAGCTACAATGAGCAGTTCTTC. This sequence encodes CASSYPMAGGSYNEQFF.

V is TRBV7-9 and J is TRBJ2-7; 8 bases fit TRBD1. Trimming removed 4 bases from V and 4 bases from J; junction bases left unmatched: 9. The germline gives CDR1 SEHNR, CDR2 FQNEAQ (reference sequence). The CDR3 extends over 15 amino acids. In DNA, the CDR3 is TGTGCCAGCAGCTCGACAGGGGCGTTTGAGTACGAGCAGTACTTC. Translated: CASSSTGAFEYEQYF.

The chain is built from TRBV10-1 and TRBJ1-2; 7 positions agree with TRBD1. Per germline, CDR1 WNHNN and CDR2 SYGVQD (reference sequence). This CDR3 contains 13 residues. Trimming took 7 bases from V and 6 from J; bases not matched to a gene: 8. The CDR3 bases are TGCGCCAGCACCGAGCAGGGGGATCATGGCTACACCTTC. Encoded protein: CASTEQGDHGYTF.

The genes are TRBV30 and TRBJ1-1, with D unclear. The CDR3 extends over 12 amino acids. V lost 2 bases to trimming and J lost 9 bases, with 13 bases between them. Germline V gene lookup returns CDR1 GTSNPN and CDR2 SVGIG (reference sequence). The CDR3 loop reads CAWSSRSEKAFF. CDR3 sequence (DNA): TGTGCCTGGAGTTCTCGGTCTGAAAAAGCTTTCTTT.

CDR3 in amino acids: CASSRRGGEQYF. DNA of the CDR3: TGCGCCAGCAGTAGACGGGGCGGGGAGCAGTACTTC. The rearrangement joins TRBV10-1 to TRBJ2-7, with D perhaps given as TRBD1 or TRBD2 (5 bases each). Trimming shortened V by 5 bases and J by 7 bases, and 12 bases separated the two germline ends. CDR3 length equals 12 residues. CDR1 and CDR2 (germline): WNHNN, SYGVQD (reference sequence).